This T cell receptor (beta chain) was sequenced in a study of blood T cell repertoires in COVID-19. Looking at the study overall: Researchers got acute and convalescent COVID-19 samples from the United States, Italy and Spain. Sources were T cells, B-cell-depleted T cells, or PBMCs; the material itself was cDNA or gDNA.

Individuals aged roughly 18 to 90 years were recruited from about two dozen US areas. Per the germline V gene, CDR1 is SGHRS and CDR2 is YFSETQ. Trimming took off 1 base at V and 8 bases at J, with 15 bases between the two ends. The CDR3 loop spans 14 amino acids. In the original analysis: Reference gene primer amplification gave nucleated cell count estimates. Assay used: immunoSEQ multiplex PCR; TCRdb lists only in-frame clones, some missing. The V and J calls and the clone size are those of that table, but D and trimming were determined from the DNA. The repertoire has a few hundred thousand clones, roughly 80% of them found once; the top ten carry about 5%. This clone appeared a single time.

The sample was PBMCs or T cells enriched from blood (not recorded which). This chain links TRBV5-1 with TRBJ1-1, with D maybe TRBD1 (6 bases). The sequence came from a man in his forties who had been exposed to COVID-19. CDR3 bases: TGCGCCAGCAGCTTGAGTTGGGGGCCCGAAGAAGCTTTCTTT. It yields the protein CASSLSWGPEEAFF.